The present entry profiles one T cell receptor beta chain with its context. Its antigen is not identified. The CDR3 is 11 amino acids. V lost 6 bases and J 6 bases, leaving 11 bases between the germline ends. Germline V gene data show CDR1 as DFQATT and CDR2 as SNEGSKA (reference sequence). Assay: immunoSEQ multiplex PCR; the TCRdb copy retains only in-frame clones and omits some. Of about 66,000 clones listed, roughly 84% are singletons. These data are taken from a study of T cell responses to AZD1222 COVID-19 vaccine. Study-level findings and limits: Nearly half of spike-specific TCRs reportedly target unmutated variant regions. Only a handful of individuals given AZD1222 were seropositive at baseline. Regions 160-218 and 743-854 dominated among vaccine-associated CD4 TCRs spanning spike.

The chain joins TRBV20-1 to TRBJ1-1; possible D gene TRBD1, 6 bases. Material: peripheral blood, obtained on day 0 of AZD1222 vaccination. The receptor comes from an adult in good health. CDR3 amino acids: CSAMDSPEAFF. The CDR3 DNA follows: TGCAGTGCCATGGACAGCCCTGAAGCTTTCTTT.